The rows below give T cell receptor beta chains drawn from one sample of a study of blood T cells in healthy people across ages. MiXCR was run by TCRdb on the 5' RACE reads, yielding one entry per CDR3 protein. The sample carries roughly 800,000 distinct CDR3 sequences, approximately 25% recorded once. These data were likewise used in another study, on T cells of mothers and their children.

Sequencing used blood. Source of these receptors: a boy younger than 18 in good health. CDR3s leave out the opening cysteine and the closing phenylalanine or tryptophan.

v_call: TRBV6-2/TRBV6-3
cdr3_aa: ASRQPSDRGLGPNQPQH

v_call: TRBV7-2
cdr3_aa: ASSTFGLAETQY

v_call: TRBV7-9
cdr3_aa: ASSLGGTTGVTDTQY

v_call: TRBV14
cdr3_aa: ASSQGGLVYNEQF

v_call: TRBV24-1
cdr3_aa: ATSSGRVIPYEQY

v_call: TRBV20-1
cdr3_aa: SARGDLAKNIQY

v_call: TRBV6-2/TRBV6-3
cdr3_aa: ASTLGYGQY

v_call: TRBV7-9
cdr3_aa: ASSSRPGDVGYEQY

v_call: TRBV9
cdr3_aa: ASSQNRGTTEQF

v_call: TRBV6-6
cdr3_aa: ASSFPGDQETQY

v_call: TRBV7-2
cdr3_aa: ASSSLRTGIPDTQY

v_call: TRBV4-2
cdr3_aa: ASSQNSARLNEKLF

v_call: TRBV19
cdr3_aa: ASMGRGETEAF

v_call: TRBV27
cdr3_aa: ASPRAWDSPYEQY

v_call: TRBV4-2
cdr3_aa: ASSQVQVTGPVSYGYT

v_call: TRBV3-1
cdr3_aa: ASSQGESDTQY

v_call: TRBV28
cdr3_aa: ASSFLQGTDTQY

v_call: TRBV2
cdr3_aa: ASSGMERGGMKTQY

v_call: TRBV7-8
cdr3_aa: ASSLVNLNTEAF

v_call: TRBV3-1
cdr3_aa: ASSQRTATETQY

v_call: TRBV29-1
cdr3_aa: SVVGPGSGELF

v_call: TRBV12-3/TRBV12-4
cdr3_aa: ASSLGGARDIQY

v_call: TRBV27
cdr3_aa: ASNSGQGMNEQF

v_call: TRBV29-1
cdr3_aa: SVEVPATRTSRSTGELF

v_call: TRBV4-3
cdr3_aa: ASSQGRQEMNTEAF

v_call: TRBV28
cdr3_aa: ASSGRTGGNTEAF

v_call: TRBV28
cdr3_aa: ASSPPRGQGPYGQY

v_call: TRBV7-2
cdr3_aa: ASSEGTGIGELF

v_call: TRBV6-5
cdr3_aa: ASYASAGYEQY

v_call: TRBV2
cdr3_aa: ASKVTSTNTGELF

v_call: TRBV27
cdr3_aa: ASSLSRYYEQY

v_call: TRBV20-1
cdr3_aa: SATTGTNTGELF

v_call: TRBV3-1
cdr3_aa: ASSRRTGRWSQY

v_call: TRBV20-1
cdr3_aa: SARGRPSGRTGGPYNEQF

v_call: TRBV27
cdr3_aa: ASSLVAGASQETQY

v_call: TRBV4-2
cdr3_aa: ASSHPDSSNTGELF

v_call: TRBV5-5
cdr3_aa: ASSDSGRGYNEQF

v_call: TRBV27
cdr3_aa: ASSFDRDTVYGYT

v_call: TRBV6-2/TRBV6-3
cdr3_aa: ASSYGDEQF

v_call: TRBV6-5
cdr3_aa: ASSLDYLGAGELF

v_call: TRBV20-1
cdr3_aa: SASEGQGNIQY

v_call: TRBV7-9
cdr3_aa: ASSPRTGAQLDEQF

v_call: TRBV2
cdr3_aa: ASSEEWTGELF

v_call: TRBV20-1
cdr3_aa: SAFRTSGGFTDTQY